This T cell receptor (beta chain) was observed in a study of OX40 agonist ivuxolimab in advanced cancers. Overall study findings and caveats: CD4+ T cells averaged fewer expanded clones than CD8+ T cells. It was also the case that some nonresponders had low normalized T-cell clonal expansion.

A remark on this clone: What it binds is unknown.

Measured with immunoSEQ multiplex PCR; TCRdb has only the in-frame clones, and not every one. The sample contains 45,000 to 65,000 clones, almost 90% of which appear only once. The CDR3 is 16 amino acids. Germline loops: CDR1 SGHTS, CDR2 YDEGEE. V gave up 4 bases and J gave up 0 bases; unmatched junction bases: 8. The rearrangement links TRBV5-8 to TRBJ2-3; 7 positions agree with TRBD1. The sequence came from an adult with an advanced solid tumor such as melanoma, head and neck, liver or kidney cancer. The sequences come from CD4+ or CD8+ T cells sorted from blood, collected in a trial of the OX40 agonist ivuxolimab. In nucleotides, the CDR3 is TGTGCCAGCAGCATTACGGGGACAGCTAGCACAGATACGCAGTATTTT. Translation gives CASSITGTASTDTQYF.